One and the same sample provided the 4 T cell receptor beta chains below, sequenced in a study of cytomegalovirus exposure and HLA in healthy donors. PCR involved 60 Vbeta and 13 Jbeta primers. The repertoire was sequenced with immunoSEQ multiplex PCR; TCRdb's copy has only in-frame clones and lacks some. This sample yields some 100,000 clones, of which about 80% are seen a single time; roughly 3.7% belongs to the top ten. The sequenced material came from PBMCs. The source is a female donor in good health and CMV-seropositive.

This clone was counted between two and nine times. The V and J genes are TRBV30 and TRBJ2-5; 10 nucleotides agree with TRBD2. The DNA matches TRBJ2-7 better at its end, which makes the J call doubtful. Germline V gene lookup returns CDR1 GTSNPN and CDR2 SVGIG (reference sequence). The CDR3 runs to 12 residues. CDR3 nucleotides: TGTGCCTGGACTAGCGGGAGCGGCGAGCAGTACTTC. It translates to CAWTSGSGEQYF.

The chain couples TRBV5-8 to TRBJ1-6; TRBD1 is a possible D gene (6 bases). Trimming shortened V by 0 bases and J by 7 bases, and 14 bases separated the two germline ends. This CDR3 contains 16 residues. Germline values: CDR1 SGHTS, CDR2 YDEGEE. The CDR3 reads CASSLGSRGWNSPLHF. In DNA form, the CDR3 reads TGTGCCAGCAGCTTGGGAAGCAGGGGTTGGAATTCACCCCTCCACTTT.

This clone was seen a handful of times. J is TRBJ2-1 and V is TRBV9; TRBD2 aligns across 8 bases. CDR1 and CDR2 from the germline V gene are SGDLS and YYNGEE. After removal of 3 bases from V and 5 bases from J, the junction contained 4 bases not matched to a gene. The CDR3 has 14 residues. DNA for the CDR3: TGTGCCAGCAGCGCCGGGACTAGAGACAATGAGCAGTTCTTC. Translation: CASSAGTRDNEQFF.

There are a few counts of this clone. CDR3 amino acids: CAISESKLAGGIYEQYF. CDR3 nucleotide sequence: TGTGCCATCAGTGAGTCGAAACTAGCGGGTGGTATTTACGAGCAGTACTTC. The V and J genes are TRBV10-3 and TRBJ2-7; 9 bases fit TRBD2. The ends lost 0 bases at V and 4 bases at J; junction bases unmatched: 10. The CDR3 is 17 residues long. Germline V lookup: CDR1 ENHRY, CDR2 SYGVKD.